This is a list of T cell receptor beta chains from one sample in a study of OX40 agonist ivuxolimab in advanced cancers. Generated by immunoSEQ multiplex PCR, the TCRdb table keeps only in-frame clones and is missing some. Here the sample spans around 26,000 clones, approximately 89% being singletons. Sample: CD4+ or CD8+ T cells sorted from blood, taken in a trial of the OX40 agonist ivuxolimab. These receptors came from an adult with an advanced solid tumor such as melanoma, head and neck, liver or kidney cancer. Each CDR3 is given with its conserved first and last residue. D genes are given only for firm matches. Clone size appears in some rows only: once, few, many, or a class for an expanded clone.

>TRBV10-1|TRBD2|-|TRBJ2-5
CASSESRLAGKETQYF
TGCGCCAGCAGTGAGTCCCGACTAGCGGGTAAAGAGACCCAGTACTTC
>TRBV4-1|-|-|TRBJ2-1
CASSQEATRFAYEQFF
TGCGCCAGCAGTCAAGAAGCGACTAGGTTCGCGTATGAGCAGTTCTTC
>TRBV5-8|-|-|TRBJ2-7
CASSSREQYF
TGTGCCAGCAGCTCAAGAGAGCAGTACTTC
>TRBV7-6|TRBD2|-|TRBJ2-3
CASSLEGLAVHTDTQYF
TGTGCCAGCAGCTTAGAGGGACTAGCGGTCCACACAGATACGCAGTATTTT
>TRBV13|TRBD2|-|TRBJ2-7
CASSWGAGTSSYEQYF
TGTGCCAGCAGCTGGGGGGCCGGGACTAGCTCCTACGAGCAGTACTTC
>TRBV13|-|-|TRBJ1-1
CASSFGLSEAFF
TGTGCCAGCAGCTTTGGGCTGTCTGAAGCTTTCTTT
>TRBV6-5|-|-|TRBJ1-6
CASKMTEGDSPLHF
TGTGCCAGCAAGATGACAGAGGGCGATTCACCCCTCCACTTT
>TRBV6-5|-|-|TRBJ2-1
CASTLNNEQFF
TGTGCCAGCACTCTCAACAATGAGCAGTTCTTC
>TRBV6-1|-|-|TRBJ2-7
CASSDFYEQYF
TGTGCCAGCAGTGATTTCTACGAGCAGTACTTC
>TRBV2|-|-|TRBJ2-1
CASSELGQSSYNEQFF
TGTGCCAGCAGTGAACTGGGTCAAAGCTCCTACAATGAGCAGTTCTTC
>TRBV6-5|-|-|TRBJ2-5
CASSYSKWGSETQYF
TGTGCCAGCAGTTACTCGAAGTGGGGGTCCGAGACCCAGTACTTC
>TRBV19|-|-|TRBJ2-7
CASSISDEQYF
TGTGCCAGTAGTATTTCTGACGAGCAGTACTTC
>TRBV28|TRBD2|-|TRBJ2-3
CASRRTSGRSDTQYF
TGTGCCAGCAGACGGACTAGCGGGAGGTCAGATACGCAGTATTTT
>TRBV5-8|-|-|TRBJ1-1
CASSLAGPEAFF
TGTGCCAGCAGCTTGGCAGGGCCTGAAGCTTTCTTT
>TRBV5-1|-|-|TRBJ2-5
CASSQDILGETQYF
TGCGCCAGCAGCCAGGACATCCTCGGGGAGACCCAGTACTTC
>TRBV6-5|-|-|TRBJ2-2
CASQGQTNTGELFF
TGTGCCAGCCAGGGGCAGACGAACACCGGGGAGCTGTTTTTT
>TRBV4-1|TRBD2|-|TRBJ2-1
CASSQGTRAEQFF
TGCGCCAGCAGCCAAGGGACTAGGGCTGAGCAGTTCTTC
>TRBV19|TRBD1|few|TRBJ1-1
CASTQTGLNTEAFF
TGTGCCAGTACCCAGACAGGGCTGAACACTGAAGCTTTCTTT
>TRBV29-1|TRBD2|-|TRBJ2-1
CSVETGGGEPGNEQFF
TGCAGCGTTGAAACCGGCGGGGGGGAACCTGGTAATGAGCAGTTCTTC
>TRBV5-1|TRBD1|-|TRBJ1-2
CASSAPDRERAGYTF
TGCGCCAGCAGTGCCCCTGACAGGGAAAGAGCTGGCTACACCTTC
>TRBV27|-|-|TRBJ1-5
CASSLSVNQPQHF
TGTGCCAGCAGTCTTTCGGTCAATCAGCCCCAGCATTTT
>TRBV5-1|TRBD1|few|TRBJ2-7
CASSQPGQRAYEQYF
TGCGCCAGCAGCCAACCGGGACAGCGAGCCTACGAGCAGTACTTC
>TRBV11-2|-|-|TRBJ2-7
CASSLVAVAYEQYF
TGTGCCAGCAGCTTAGTGGCAGTAGCCTACGAGCAGTACTTC
>TRBV7-9|-|-|TRBJ1-1
CASSHAGDEAFF
TGTGCCAGCAGCCATGCGGGGGATGAAGCTTTCTTT
>TRBV11-2|-|-|TRBJ2-2
CASSLVTPTPGELFF
TGTGCCAGCAGCTTAGTGACTCCAACACCCGGGGAGCTGTTTTTT
>TRBV7-2|-|-|TRBJ1-2
CASSGGYTF
TGTGCCAGCAGCGGGGGCTACACCTTC
>TRBV6-5|TRBD1|-|TRBJ2-2
CASSYRTGAGGELFF
TGTGCCAGCAGTTATCGGACAGGGGCTGGCGGGGAGCTGTTTTTT
>TRBV11-2|-|-|TRBJ2-1
CASGLNQGHEQFF
TGTGCCAGCGGCCTGAACCAGGGGCATGAGCAGTTCTTC
>TRBV2|-|-|TRBJ1-1
CASSEVLGANTEAFF
TGTGCCAGCAGTGAAGTCCTGGGGGCAAACACTGAAGCTTTCTTT
>TRBV27|TRBD1|-|TRBJ1-1
CASSLDRQGLYTEAFF
TGTGCCAGCAGTTTGGACCGACAGGGCTTGTACACTGAAGCTTTCTTT
>TRBV7-2|-|-|TRBJ1-1
CASFDRRSYTEAFF
TGTGCCAGCTTCGACAGGAGATCGTACACTGAAGCTTTCTTT
>TRBV28|-|-|TRBJ1-4
CASSSTPNGFEKLFF
TGTGCCAGCAGTTCCACTCCAAATGGATTTGAAAAACTGTTTTTT
>TRBV27|-|-|TRBJ2-3
CASSYPGSITRTQYF
TGTGCCAGCAGCTACCCCGGGTCCATAACCCGTACGCAGTATTTT
>TRBV15|-|-|TRBJ2-7
CATSRVSGAYEQYF
TGTGCCACCAGCAGAGTTTCAGGGGCATACGAGCAGTACTTC
>TRBV7-9|-|-|TRBJ2-2
CASSFERSNTGELFF
TGTGCCAGCAGCTTTGAACGATCGAACACCGGGGAGCTGTTTTTT
>TRBV6-5|-|-|TRBJ1-3
CASNQSSGNTIYF
TGTGCCAGCAATCAAAGCTCTGGAAACACCATATATTTT